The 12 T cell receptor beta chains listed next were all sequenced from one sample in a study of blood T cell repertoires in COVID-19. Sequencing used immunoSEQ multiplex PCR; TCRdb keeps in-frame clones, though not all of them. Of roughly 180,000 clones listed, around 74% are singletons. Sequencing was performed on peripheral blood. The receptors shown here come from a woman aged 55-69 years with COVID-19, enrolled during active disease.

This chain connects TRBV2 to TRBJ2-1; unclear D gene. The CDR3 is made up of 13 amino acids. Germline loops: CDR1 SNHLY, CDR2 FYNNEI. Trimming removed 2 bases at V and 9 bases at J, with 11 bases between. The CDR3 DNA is TGTGCCAGCAGTGAACGGGTAGGAAGTGAGCAGTTCTTC. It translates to CASSERVGSEQFF.

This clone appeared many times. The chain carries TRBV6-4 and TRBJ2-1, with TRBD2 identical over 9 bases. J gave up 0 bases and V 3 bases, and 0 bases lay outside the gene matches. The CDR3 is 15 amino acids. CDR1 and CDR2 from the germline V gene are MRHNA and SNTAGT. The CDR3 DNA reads TGTGCCAGCAGTGAGACTAGCGGCTCCTACAATGAGCAGTTCTTC. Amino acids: CASSETSGSYNEQFF.

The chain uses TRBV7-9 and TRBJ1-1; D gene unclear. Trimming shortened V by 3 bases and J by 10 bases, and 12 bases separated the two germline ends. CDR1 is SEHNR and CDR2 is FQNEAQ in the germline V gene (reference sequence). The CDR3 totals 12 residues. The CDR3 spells CASSFSRDRAFF. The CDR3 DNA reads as TGTGCCAGCAGCTTTTCGAGGGATCGAGCTTTCTTT.

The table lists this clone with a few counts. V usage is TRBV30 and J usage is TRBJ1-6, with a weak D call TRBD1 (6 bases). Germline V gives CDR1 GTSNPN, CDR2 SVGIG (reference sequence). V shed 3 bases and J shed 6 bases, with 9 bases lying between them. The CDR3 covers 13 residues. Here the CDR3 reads CAWRGQINSPLHF. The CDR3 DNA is TGTGCCTGGAGAGGACAGATTAATTCACCCCTCCACTTT.

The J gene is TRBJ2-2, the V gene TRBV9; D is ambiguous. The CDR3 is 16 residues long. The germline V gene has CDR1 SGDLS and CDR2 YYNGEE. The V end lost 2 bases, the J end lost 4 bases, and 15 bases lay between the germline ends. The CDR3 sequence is CASSVTPVGSTGELFF. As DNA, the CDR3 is TGTGCCAGCAGCGTCACCCCTGTCGGTTCCACCGGGGAGCTGTTTTTT.

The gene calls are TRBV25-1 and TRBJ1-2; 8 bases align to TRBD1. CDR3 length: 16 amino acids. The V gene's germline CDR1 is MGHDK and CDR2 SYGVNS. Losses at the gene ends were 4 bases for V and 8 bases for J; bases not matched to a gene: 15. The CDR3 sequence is CASSGYNTGGIGGYTF. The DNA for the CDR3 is TGTGCCAGCAGTGGTTACAATACAGGGGGAATTGGAGGCTACACCTTC.

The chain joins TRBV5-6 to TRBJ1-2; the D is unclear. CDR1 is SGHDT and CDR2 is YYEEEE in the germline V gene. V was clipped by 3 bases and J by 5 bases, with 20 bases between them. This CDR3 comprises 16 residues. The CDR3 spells CASSSAPSALVYGYTF. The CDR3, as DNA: TGTGCCAGCAGCTCTGCCCCCAGCGCACTGGTTTATGGCTACACCTTC.

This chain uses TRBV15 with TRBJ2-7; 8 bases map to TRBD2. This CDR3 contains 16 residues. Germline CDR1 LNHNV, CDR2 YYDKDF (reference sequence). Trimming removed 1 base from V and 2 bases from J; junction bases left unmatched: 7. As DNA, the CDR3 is TGTGCCACCAGCAGAGGCCAAGCGGGAGCCGCCTACGAGCAGTACTTC. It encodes CATSRGQAGAAYEQYF.

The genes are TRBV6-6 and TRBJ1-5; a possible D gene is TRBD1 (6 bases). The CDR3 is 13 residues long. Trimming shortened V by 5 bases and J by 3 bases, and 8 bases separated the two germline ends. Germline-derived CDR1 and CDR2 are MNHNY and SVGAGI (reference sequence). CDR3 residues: CASSQGINQPQHF. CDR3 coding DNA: TGTGCCAGCAGTCAGGGGATCAATCAGCCCCAGCATTTT.

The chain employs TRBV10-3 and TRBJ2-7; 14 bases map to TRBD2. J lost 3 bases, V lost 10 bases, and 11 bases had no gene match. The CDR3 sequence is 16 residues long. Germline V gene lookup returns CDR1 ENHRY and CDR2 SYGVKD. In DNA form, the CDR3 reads TGTGCCAGCACCGGGACAGGGACTAGCGGGAGCTACGAGCAGTACTTC. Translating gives CASTGTGTSGSYEQYF.

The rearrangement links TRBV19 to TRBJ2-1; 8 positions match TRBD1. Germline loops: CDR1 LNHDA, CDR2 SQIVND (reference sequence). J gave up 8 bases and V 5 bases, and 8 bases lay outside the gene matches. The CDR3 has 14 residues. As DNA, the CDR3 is TGTGCCAGTAGTTGGACAGGGAGCCTCGATGAGCAGTTCTTC. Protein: CASSWTGSLDEQFF.

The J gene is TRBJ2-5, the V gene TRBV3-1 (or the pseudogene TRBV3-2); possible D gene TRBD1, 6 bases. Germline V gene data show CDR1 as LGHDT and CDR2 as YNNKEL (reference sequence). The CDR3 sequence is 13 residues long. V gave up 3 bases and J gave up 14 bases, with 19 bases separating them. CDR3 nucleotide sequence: TGTGCCAGCAGCCACGGGCAACAGGGAGTTCGCTACTTC. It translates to CASSHGQQGVRYF.